This is a list of T cell receptor beta chains from one sample in a study of OX40 agonist ivuxolimab in advanced cancers. Produced via immunoSEQ multiplex PCR; TCRdb's table is partial and in-frame only. Of about 74,000 clones in the sample, around nine tenths were seen once. The starting material was CD4+ or CD8+ T cells sorted from blood, obtained in a trial of the OX40 agonist ivuxolimab. The receptors derive from an adult with an advanced solid tumor such as melanoma, head and neck, liver or kidney cancer. Each CDR3 is given with its conserved first and last residue. A D gene is named only where the DNA matches it firmly. Clone size is not always given. Where it is, it says once, few, many or a class for expanded clones.

clone_size d_call j_call v_call cdr3_aa cdr3_nt
- - TRBJ1-1 TRBV27 CASRGWGWNTEAFF TGTGCCAGCAGGGGCTGGGGTTGGAACACTGAAGCTTTCTTT
- TRBD1 TRBJ2-7 TRBV6-5 CASSYYQGANEQYF TGTGCCAGCAGTTACTACCAGGGGGCCAACGAGCAGTACTTC
once TRBD1 TRBJ2-4 TRBV7-9 CASSLAGQGLTKNIQYF TGTGCCAGCAGCCTCGCGGGACAGGGGTTGACCAAAAACATTCAGTACTTC
once - TRBJ2-2 TRBV4-3 CASSLARGSLTGELFF TGCGCCAGCAGCCTTGCACGAGGGTCGCTCACCGGGGAGCTGTTTTTT
once - TRBJ1-2 TRBV9 CASSEDRQSPNYGYTF TGTGCCAGCAGCGAGGACCGACAGAGTCCTAACTATGGCTACACCTTC
- TRBD1 TRBJ2-7 TRBV13 CASSYPSGQGPYEQYF TGTGCCAGCAGCTACCCGTCGGGACAGGGCCCCTACGAGCAGTACTTC
- TRBD1 TRBJ2-1 TRBV2 CASRTGTGDFNEQFF TGTGCCAGCAGGACCGGGACAGGGGATTTTAATGAGCAGTTCTTC
- - TRBJ2-7 TRBV6-5 CASSDQINYEQYF TGTGCCAGCAGTGATCAGATAAACTACGAGCAGTACTTC
- - TRBJ2-7 TRBV30 CAWSARDIAYEQYF TGTGCCTGGAGTGCTCGGGACATCGCTTACGAGCAGTACTTC
- - TRBJ2-7 TRBV7-9 CASSLVAGHYEQYF TGTGCCAGCAGCTTAGTGGCCGGGCACTACGAGCAGTACTTC
- - TRBJ1-5 TRBV7-3 CASSHLTPVTYSNQPQHF TGTGCCAGCAGCCATCTTACTCCAGTGACCTATAGCAATCAGCCCCAGCATTTT
once - TRBJ1-5 TRBV15 CATSRESLGAYSNQPQHF TGTGCCACCAGCAGAGAGTCTTTGGGGGCGTATAGCAATCAGCCCCAGCATTTT
- - TRBJ1-5 TRBV27 CASSRSYRGGNKPQHF TGTGCCAGCAGCCGGAGCTATCGTGGGGGCAATAAGCCCCAGCATTTT
- TRBD2 TRBJ2-1 TRBV19 CASSILAGHYNEQFF TGTGCCAGTAGTATCCTAGCGGGTCATTACAATGAGCAGTTCTTC
- TRBD1 TRBJ1-1 TRBV6-5 CASSYKAGGIDTEAFF TGTGCCAGCAGTTACAAAGCAGGGGGCATAGACACTGAAGCTTTCTTT